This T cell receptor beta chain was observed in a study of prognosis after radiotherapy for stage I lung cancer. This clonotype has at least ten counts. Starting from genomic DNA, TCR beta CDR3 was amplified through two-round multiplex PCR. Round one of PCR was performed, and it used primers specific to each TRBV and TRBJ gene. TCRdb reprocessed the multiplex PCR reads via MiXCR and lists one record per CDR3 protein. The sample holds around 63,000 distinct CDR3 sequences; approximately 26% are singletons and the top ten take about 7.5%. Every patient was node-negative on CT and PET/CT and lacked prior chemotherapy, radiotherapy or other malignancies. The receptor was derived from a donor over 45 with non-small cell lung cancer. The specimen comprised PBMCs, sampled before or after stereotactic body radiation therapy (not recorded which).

The CDR3 nucleotides read TGTGCCAGCACCTTCGGGGGATCTCTTCAGCCCCAGCATTTT. The encoded protein is CASTFGGSLQPQHF. V and J are TRBV6-1 and TRBJ1-5; D is possibly TRBD1 (5 bases). Trimming pared 7 bases from V and 6 bases from J, leaving 16 bases between. This CDR3 is built from 14 residues. In germline, CDR1 is MNHNS, CDR2 SASEGT.